Listed below are T cell receptor beta chains from one sample, sequenced in a study of T cells after posttransplantation cyclophosphamide. Sequenced by immunoSEQ multiplex PCR; TCRdb stores in-frame clones only, minus some. The table includes about 52,000 clones, 85% to 95% detected once. Sequencing input: PBMCs. These receptors were collected from a woman in her twenties or thirties in good health and a related stem cell transplant donor. Both conserved end residues are part of each CDR3. The order of the fields is J gene, V gene, D gene, CDR3 protein. D genes are given only for firm matches.

>TRBJ2-5|TRBV19|.
CASSILGGLETQYF
>TRBJ2-2|TRBV6-1|.
CASSENALVFPGELFF
>TRBJ2-7|TRBV6-1|.
CASSEVNSYEQYF
>TRBJ1-5|TRBV28|.
CASRTERRDQPQHF
>TRBJ2-3|TRBV9|TRBD2
CASSAWTSGGTSTDTQYF
>TRBJ1-4|TRBV21-1|.
CASSRSETNEKLFF
>TRBJ2-1|TRBV13|.
CASSLLEYNEQFF
>TRBJ1-2|TRBV10-3|TRBD1
CAISWGTADMDGYTF
>TRBJ2-2|TRBV5-1|.
CASSSRTGELFF
>TRBJ1-6|TRBV19|TRBD1
CASSLGQGANSPLHF
>TRBJ2-1|TRBV6-5|TRBD1
CASSYMGTGATVEQFF
>TRBJ1-2|TRBV27|TRBD1
CASSLRTGVKYGYTF
>TRBJ1-2|TRBV29-1|TRBD1
CSVEAGGGYTF
>TRBJ1-2|TRBV2|.
CASRQVYGYTF
>TRBJ2-1|TRBV11-3|TRBD1
CASSRDRGNEQFF
>TRBJ1-6|TRBV5-4|.
CASSLSRGGGNSPLHF
>TRBJ2-1|TRBV4-1|TRBD1
CASSPDRGNSYNEQFF
>TRBJ2-7|TRBV16|TRBD1
CASSHPTGSSYEQYF
>TRBJ1-2|TRBV18|.
CASSPELNYGYTF
>TRBJ2-6|TRBV30|.
CAWSRGRAKPGANVLTF
>TRBJ2-3|TRBV7-9|.
CASSPQAYRVLGTDTQYF
>TRBJ2-1|TRBV28|.
CASSFLDEQFF
>TRBJ2-3|TRBV4-1|.
CASSQVSSVDTQYF
>TRBJ2-7|TRBV5-4|.
CASSSSGSYEQYF
>TRBJ1-5|TRBV6-4|.
CASSEEGGVDQPQHF
>TRBJ2-3|TRBV10-3|TRBD2
CAISESRGASTDTQYF
>TRBJ1-6|TRBV10-3|TRBD1
CAISERQGASYNSPLHF
>TRBJ2-2|TRBV28|TRBD1
CASSRQGVAGELFF
>TRBJ1-1|TRBV7-6|TRBD1
CASSQGGMNTEAFF
>TRBJ2-2|TRBV2|.
CASTNRGGDNTGELFF
>TRBJ1-2|TRBV7-2|TRBD1
CASSNGQGSAYGYTF
>TRBJ2-7|TRBV5-6|.
CASSILLTTYEQYF
>TRBJ1-1|TRBV15|.
CATSRDREVDEAFF
>TRBJ1-6|TRBV27|TRBD1
CASSWSGTGSSPLHF
>TRBJ1-2|TRBV5-1|.
CASSPSASNYGYTF
>TRBJ1-5|TRBV9|.
CASSVEGVSNQPQHF
>TRBJ2-7|TRBV27|TRBD1
CASSPNTGGFSYEQYF
>TRBJ2-7|TRBV28|TRBD1
CASSPTGGYEQYF
>TRBJ2-1|TRBV30|.
CAWSRQRYNEQFF
>TRBJ1-2|TRBV5-4|.
CASRDTGLSYGYTF
>TRBJ1-3|TRBV5-1|.
CASSLGARLTGNTIYF
>TRBJ1-1|TRBV19|.
CASSLDSRGGAEAFF
>TRBJ2-3|TRBV5-1|TRBD2
CASRSSGPTDTQYF
>TRBJ1-1|TRBV2|.
CASRLGQGFTEAFF
>TRBJ1-1|TRBV7-9|.
CASSLAAPRGNTEAFF
>TRBJ1-2|TRBV12-2|.
CARVPRVKYPQQGEDYGYTF
>TRBJ1-5|TRBV29-1|.
CSVATQGQPQHF
>TRBJ2-3|TRBV11-2|.
CASSLAGRASTDTQYF
>TRBJ1-2|TRBV9|TRBD1
CASSVAGGYGYTF
>TRBJ1-2|TRBV7-2|.
CASSPSPGVGYGYTF
>TRBJ1-1|TRBV9|.
CASSLPNTEAFF
>TRBJ2-3|TRBV12-5|TRBD2
CASGLVSSGGTQYF
>TRBJ1-2|TRBV19|.
CASSILTGPVDGYTF
>TRBJ2-5|TRBV5-1|TRBD1
CASSGQGAEQETQYF